The following is a T cell receptor (beta chain) sequence with its context. The antigen it binds to is not known. Base qualities were left out, and no much larger clone turns up one base away. This sample was taken from a study of regulatory T cells in long-lasting Graves disease (dated by TCRdb to about 2021). Study-level background: Patients with newly diagnosed Graves' disease had been on antithyroid drugs for under 3 months. A total of around 35 samples were covered by TCR sequencing, comprising some 13 persistent and roughly 20 newly diagnosed Graves' disease patients. The study took place in China and was registered as a clinical trial. This study used TCR sequencing and RNA sequencing of peripheral blood to compare persistent Graves' disease patients against newly diagnosed Graves' disease patients.

The research as a whole found: Lower TCR Shannon entropy and fewer highly expanded clones were observed in persistent Graves' disease patients than in newly diagnosed patients, which suggested clonal expansion. Only the TCR beta chain was sequenced and analyzed. Persistent disease showed preferential use of TRBV28, TRBJ1-2 and TRBJ2-5, whereas newly diagnosed disease favored TRBV20-1 and TRBJ2-1. Patients with persistent disease shared more public clonotypes (around 3,000) than newly diagnosed patients did (approximately 970). The study examined only peripheral blood because the primary lesion, thyroid tissue, could not be accessed. The authors acknowledged the small sample size as a limitation that may reduce accuracy.

Preparation of the library involved multiplex PCR. Reads for this sample came from an Illumina HiSeq 4000. CDR3 regions were amplified by Arm-PCR with iRepertoire HTBI primers to construct TCR beta libraries. Before sequencing, the PCR products went through gel purification. The study's own analysis went as follows. Gene usage analysis of CDR3 amino acid clonotypes used the 60 to 80 TRBV and 12 to 15 TRBJ segments found across samples. COPE and FqMerger were used to merge the filtered high-quality paired reads into contigs. Contigs were aligned with BLAST to IMGT TRBV, TRBD and TRBJ reference genes, and CDR3 was defined per IMGT. Any clonotype with a frequency above 0.1% was classified as a highly expanded clone. Repertoire diversity was measured by Shannon entropy, and V-J evenness by the Gini coefficient. A clonotype found in more than one individual was treated as public. TCRdb took the public reads, trimmed them with fastp at Q25, ran MiXCR for clone calling and kept in-frame beta chains. All rows with the same CDR3 protein become a single entry with the most common DNA and genes. These V and J calls originate from TCRdb's pipeline instead of the authors' own analysis. The sample has about 500,000 distinct CDR3 sequences on record, around 12% of them singletons. Over 7% of the sample belongs to the ten largest clones.

From the cysteine through the phenylalanine, the CDR3 covers 14 amino acids. The kept DNA is CDR3 alone, 42 bases in frame from the first base. V loses 0 bases, J loses 4 bases, and the germline ends lie 10 bases apart. CDR1 and CDR2 (SGDLS, YYNGEE) derive from the germline V gene. Interpreted using the paper, the time point label stands for: newly diagnosed GD, antithyroid drugs for less than 3 months. RNA was extracted from PBMCs in TRIzol for both TCR sequencing and RNA sequencing. Graves' disease was diagnosed according to American Thyroid Association guidelines. Patients were recruited from an endocrinology department in Xi'an, China. Each patient gave approximately 9 milliliters of peripheral blood, collected in an EDTA anticoagulant tube. Ficoll Paque Plus density gradient separation was used to isolate PBMCs, and no further T cell sorting was performed. An Agilent 2100 Bioanalyzer and agarose gel were used to check RNA quality, and a NanoDrop 2000 was used to measure RNA concentration.

The data were also submitted as part of a second study, on T cells in Graves' hyperthyroidism and ophthalmopathy. According to the second study: Stable Graves' hyperthyroidism was defined as the absence of progression to ophthalmopathy over 18 months of follow-up. Hyperthyroidism patients were newly diagnosed, with disease duration under 2 months, and aged 18 to 65 years. Exclusion was applied to patients with uncontrolled infections, other autoimmune diseases, pregnancy or lactation. Clinical symptoms, serum thyroxine and TRAb, thyroid ultrasound, and orbital computed tomography formed the basis for the diagnoses. The TCR CDR3 was subjected to a first round of RT-PCR using the HTBI primer set and the Qiagen OneStep RT-PCR kit. Most expanded thyroid clonotypes (frequency above 0.001) were also found in blood, which suggests that blood repertoires may mirror thyroid immune responses. In cross-validation, a model built on a 13 V-J signature told ophthalmopathy apart from stable hyperthyroidism with 85% to 90% sensitivity and approximately 81% specificity, and in testing the same model reached 80%/75%. In validation, progression to ophthalmopathy was predicted by the model with 70.59% sensitivity and approximately 78% specificity, a median of about 6.4 months before onset. TCR V-J signatures able to tell the groups apart were searched for in a discovery cohort of more than 90 patients, of whom more than 40 had Graves' ophthalmopathy and 55 to 65 had stable Graves' hyperthyroidism. An independent validation cohort of about 20 hyperthyroidism patients and approximately 17 patients who later progressed to ophthalmopathy tested prospective prediction of ophthalmopathy. The 95 to 100 discovery patients were randomly split 7:3 into training and test sets. The study also compared thyroid tissue and blood T-cell repertoires from over 5 Graves' hyperthyroidism patients. Once sampling was done, hyperthyroidism patients were given methimazole at a starting dose of 30 mg daily, whereas ophthalmopathy patients were given high-dose intravenous methylprednisolone. Libraries were constructed in a second round of multiplex PCR, after which size selection and purification were carried out. Libraries were sequenced paired-end with 100 bp reads on an Illumina HiSeq2000. SOAPnuke was used to process the raw data, with reads discarded if the reads contained adapters or uncalled bases, had a mean Phred below 15, or lacked an exact constant-primer or identifier match. High-quality paired reads were merged using COPE v1.2.5, and each unique nucleotide sequence was defined as a clonotype. MiTCR v1.1 was used to align the clonotypes against IMGT TRBV, TRBD and TRBJ reference segments. The analysis included only V-J combinations with a frequency above 0.0001, which together covered about 99% of the repertoires. The TCS score was defined as F50 (clonal expansion) divided by E x V (chaos), with BLOSUM62-based TCRdist calculated between CDR3 peptides within each V-J. Welch's t-statistics and random forest reduced around 550 V-J features to fewer than 15, which were used in a naive Bayes classifier (R e1071). Sample size was not statistically predetermined, and investigators were not blinded to group allocation. The paper describes TCR Vbeta CDR3 sequencing of around 130 peripheral blood samples, made up of 43 ophthalmopathy patients, 70 to 80 hyperthyroidism patients and 17 progressor patients.

Recombination connected TRBV9 to TRBJ2-5, with no D gene named confidently. The receptor's source is a woman aged 25 to 45 with Graves disease. Donor details come from another sample of the same person, matched by shared clones. This material consisted of peripheral blood mononuclear cells (PBMCs), taken at new diagnosis, from a patient treated with antithyroid drugs. For the CDR3, the sequence is CASSVGLGGETQYF. Here is the DNA: TGTGCCAGCAGCGTAGGGTTGGGCGGAGAGACCCAGTACTTC.